This passage covers 29 T cell receptor beta chains from one sample sequenced in a study of cytomegalovirus exposure and HLA in healthy donors. The study ran its PCR with 60 Vbeta and 13 Jbeta primers. Profiled with immunoSEQ multiplex PCR; TCRdb holds only in-frame clones, not every one. In the table there are 100,000 to 150,000 clones, around 80% of which are singletons. The material sequenced was PBMCs. These receptors were collected from a woman aged 50 to 60 in good health and CMV-seropositive.

This clone has only a few counts. The chain carries TRBV4-1 and TRBJ2-7; the D is unclear. V was trimmed by 0 bases and J by 3 bases, leaving 9 bases between them. The CDR3 length is 14 residues. Looked up from germline, CDR1 is MGHRA and CDR2 is YSYEKL. This chain's CDR3 is CASSQESVLYEQYF. The DNA of the CDR3 is TGCGCCAGCAGCCAAGAATCCGTACTCTACGAGCAGTACTTC.

This chain links TRBV11-2 with TRBJ1-3; a possible D gene is TRBD1 (5 bases). CDR1 is SGHAT, CDR2 FQNNGV, per germline. This CDR3 contains 15 residues. Between the trimmed V and J ends, which lost 5 bases and 2 bases, there was a span of 13 bases. The CDR3 DNA sequence: TGTGCCAGCAGCCCCAGGGAATCCGCTGGAAACACCATATATTTT. This sequence encodes CASSPRESAGNTIYF.

V usage is TRBV4-2 and J usage is TRBJ1-2, with 7 bases that match TRBD1. CDR1 and CDR2 from the germline V gene are LGHNA and YNFKEQ. V shed 4 bases and J 0 bases; nucleotides not matched to a gene: 11. CDR3 size: 17 residues. CDR3 bases: TGTGCCAGCAGCCTGAGATCAGGGGGTCAAGCTAACTATGGCTACACCTTC. Protein product: CASSLRSGGQANYGYTF.

The chain employs TRBV4-2 and TRBJ2-7, with D possibly TRBD2 on 5 matching bases. Germline V gives CDR1 LGHNA, CDR2 YNFKEQ. Trimming shortened V by 4 bases and J by 3 bases, and 13 bases separated the two germline ends. CDR3 length: 14 amino acids. In DNA form, the CDR3 reads TGTGCCAGCAGCCCCGGGGTCGTGGTCTACGAGCAGTACTTC. This encodes CASSPGVVVYEQYF.

The chain employs TRBV6-6 and TRBJ1-2; 9 bases map to TRBD1. The germline CDR1 and CDR2 sequences are MNHNY and SVGAGI (reference sequence). The junction had 3 bases not matched to a gene; V was cut back by 5 bases and J by 2 bases. The CDR3 extends over 14 amino acids. The CDR3 coding sequence is TGTGCCAGCAGTAGACAGGGGGAGAACTATGGCTACACCTTC. It yields the protein CASSRQGENYGYTF.

V is TRBV6-5 and J is TRBJ1-4; no reliable D call. The ends were cut back, 0 bases at V and 7 bases at J, with 9 bases in the middle. This CDR3 is 14 amino acids long. Germline CDR1 and CDR2: MNHEY and SVGAGI. The CDR3 nucleotides are TGTGCCAGCAGTTACTCGAGTCGGGGTGAAAAACTGTTTTTT. The encoded protein is CASSYSSRGEKLFF.

CDR3 sequence reads: CASSLSWGTGSYEQYF. CDR3 coding DNA: TGTGCCAGCAGTTTATCTTGGGGGACAGGATCCTACGAGCAGTACTTC. The chain employs TRBV27 and TRBJ2-7, with 8 bases fitting TRBD1. The V segment lost 0 bases and the J segment 1 base; nucleotides outside the gene matches: 5. CDR1 and CDR2 (germline): MNHEY, SMNVEV (reference sequence). The CDR3 covers 16 residues.

This chain connects TRBV4-3 to TRBJ2-1; 13 bases are a match to TRBD2. Trimming took 4 bases from V and 8 from J; bases not matched to a gene: 11. The CDR3 spans 17 residues. The germline V gene encodes CDR1 LGHNA and CDR2 YSLEER. In DNA, the CDR3 is TGCGCCAGCAGCCCGAACGGACTAGCGGGAGTCAATGATGAGCAGTTCTTC. Translated, it gives CASSPNGLAGVNDEQFF.

The V call is TRBV14, the J call TRBJ2-3, with D unclear. The germline V and J ends were trimmed by 0 bases and 3 bases, with 7 bases remaining between them. CDR3 size: 14 residues. Germline V gene sequence: CDR1 SGHDN, CDR2 FVKESK. CDR3 coding DNA: TGTGCCAGCAGCCAAGATCAAGAGACAGATACGCAGTATTTT. Encoded protein: CASSQDQETDTQYF.

V usage is TRBV5-4 and J usage is TRBJ1-5; 9 positions agree with TRBD1. This CDR3 is 15 amino acids long. Germline CDR1 and CDR2: SGHNT and YYREEE (reference sequence). Unmatched junction bases numbered 3, after V lost 4 bases and J lost 1 base. The CDR3 spells CASSPGTGSNQPQHF. CDR3 sequence (DNA): TGTGCCAGCAGCCCCGGGACAGGGAGCAATCAGCCCCAGCATTTT.

The genes are TRBV29-1 and TRBJ2-7, with TRBD1 matching 7 bases. The germline V gene encodes CDR1 SQVTM and CDR2 ANQGSEA. CDR3 length equals 11 residues. J was trimmed by 5 bases and V by 7 bases; bases with no gene match: 5. CDR3 region: CSGPTGDEQYF. CDR3 in DNA: TGCAGCGGGCCCACAGGGGACGAGCAGTACTTC.

The V gene is TRBV2, the J gene TRBJ1-2; a possible D gene is TRBD1 (5 bases). Between the trimmed V and J ends, which lost 1 base and 7 bases, there was a span of 13 bases. This CDR3 comprises 14 residues. CDR1 and CDR2 (germline): SNHLY, FYNNEI. CDR3 coding DNA: TGTGCCAGCAGTGAAGGCCAGGGCAATCGTGGCTACACCTTC. Amino acids: CASSEGQGNRGYTF.

The table lists this clone with a count of one. The V call is TRBV9, the J call TRBJ1-1; 7 nucleotides agree with TRBD1. The CDR3 runs 15 residues. The ends lost 0 bases at V and 4 bases at J; junction bases unmatched: 6. The germline V gene encodes CDR1 SGDLS and CDR2 YYNGEE. This CDR3 reads CASSVVARGATEAFF. The CDR3 DNA reads as TGTGCCAGCAGCGTAGTAGCCAGGGGGGCCACTGAAGCTTTCTTT. The variable domain in full, completed from reference TRBV9 and TRBJ1-1, reads DSGVTQTPKHLITATGQRVTLRCSPRSGDLSVYWYQQSLDQGLQFLIQYYNGEERAKGNILERFSAQQFPDLHSELNLSSLELGDSALYFCASSVVARGATEAFFGQGTRLTVV.

The J gene is TRBJ2-3, the V gene TRBV7-9, with D tentatively TRBD2 (7 bases). Germline V gives CDR1 SEHNR, CDR2 FQNEAQ (reference sequence). The CDR3 runs to 16 residues. The V end lost 8 bases, the J end lost 4 bases, and 22 bases lay between the germline ends. Here the CDR3 reads CASGPPRGGGADTQYF. The CDR3 nucleotides are TGTGCCAGCGGCCCCCCCAGGGGCGGGGGTGCAGATACGCAGTATTTT. Filled out from reference TRBV7-9 and TRBJ2-3, the complete variable domain reads DTGVSQNPRHKITKRGQNVTFRCDPISEHNRLYWYRQTLGQGPEFLTYFQNEAQLEKSRLLSDRFSAERPKGSFSTLEIQRTEQGDSAMYLCASGPPRGGGADTQYFGPGTRLTVL.

The chain recombines TRBV2 with TRBJ1-5; D may be TRBD1 (6 bases). The germline gives CDR1 SNHLY, CDR2 FYNNEI. V lost 3 bases to trimming and J lost 5 bases, with 11 bases between them. This CDR3 comprises 14 residues. Here the CDR3 reads CASSDLGAYQPQHF. CDR3 bases: TGTGCCAGCAGTGATCTGGGGGCGTATCAGCCCCAGCATTTT.

For the CDR3, the DNA is TGCAGCGCACGGCCGACAGGGGCCCAATACGAGCAGTACTTC. This sequence encodes CSARPTGAQYEQYF. This sequence joins TRBV29-1 and TRBJ2-7; 8 bases line up with TRBD1. The germline V gene has CDR1 SQVTM and CDR2 ANQGSEA. Trimming removed 7 bases from V and 4 bases from J; junction bases left unmatched: 12. This CDR3 comprises 14 residues.

The V call is TRBV7-2, the J call TRBJ2-7; 9 nucleotides align to TRBD2. J was trimmed by 3 bases and V by 4 bases; bases with no gene match: 10. The V gene's germline CDR1 is SGHTA and CDR2 FQGNSA. The CDR3 has 16 residues. DNA for the CDR3: TGTGCCAGCAGCTCATCCGGGCTAGCGGGAATCTACGAGCAGTACTTC. Translation: CASSSSGLAGIYEQYF.

This clone has a handful of counts. V and J are TRBV25-1 and TRBJ1-4; possible D gene TRBD1, 6 bases. This CDR3 comprises 14 residues. The V end lost 7 bases, the J end lost 8 bases, and 17 bases lay between the germline ends. Germline CDR1 reads MGHDK; CDR2 reads SYGVNS. The CDR3 nucleotides are TGTGCCAGCACCACAGCCCAGGACAGCGAAAAACTGTTTTTT. Its protein is CASTTAQDSEKLFF. Full variable domain (missing parts from reference TRBV25-1 and TRBJ1-4): EADIYQTPRYLVIGTGKKITLECSQTMGHDKMYWYQQDPGMELHLIHYSYGVNSTEKGDLSSESTVSRIRTEHFPLTLESARPSHTSQYLCASTTAQDSEKLFFGSGTQLSVL.

The genes are TRBV11-3 and TRBJ2-1; unclear D gene. CDR1 and CDR2 from the germline V gene are SGHNT and YENEEA. V was clipped by 5 bases and J by 2 bases, with 4 bases between them. This CDR3 is built from 12 residues. The CDR3 nucleotides are TGTGCCAGCAGCCGTCCCTACAATGAGCAGTTCTTC. Translated, it gives CASSRPYNEQFF.

The V and J genes are TRBV7-4 and TRBJ2-7, with 10 positions matching TRBD2. Germline values: CDR1 SGHVT, CDR2 SQSDAQ. Trimming removed 5 bases from V and 3 bases from J; junction bases left unmatched: 7. This CDR3 contains 15 residues. CDR3 sequence reads: CASSAPLAGVYEQYF. The CDR3 nucleotides read TGTGCCAGCAGCGCCCCCCTAGCGGGAGTCTACGAGCAGTACTTC.

This clone was seen only a few times. Other DNA sequences of this sample code for an identical CDR3. V usage is TRBV11-2 and J usage is TRBJ2-3, with TRBD1 matching 9 bases. The CDR3 length is 14 residues. V lost 3 bases to trimming and J lost 6 bases; unmatched junction nucleotides: 4. Germline V CDR1 and CDR2: SGHAT, FQNNGV. The CDR3: CASSLTGGADTQYF. CDR3 nucleotide sequence: TGTGCCAGCAGCTTGACAGGGGGGGCGGATACGCAGTATTTT.

The chain couples TRBV18 to TRBJ2-7; TRBD1 might be the D (6 bases). CDR1 is KGHSH and CDR2 is LQKENI in the germline V gene. V was pared by 3 bases and J by 5 bases, with 11 bases between. The CDR3 is made up of 13 amino acids. CDR3 in amino acids: CASSPTPGDEQYF. In nucleotides, the CDR3 is TGTGCCAGCTCACCCACGCCAGGGGACGAGCAGTACTTC.

This clone was seen ten or more times. V is TRBV11-3 and J is TRBJ2-2; TRBD2 might be the D (6 bases). With 5 bases removed from V and 7 bases from J, the gap between germline ends came to 8 bases. The CDR3 has 12 residues. CDR1 and CDR2 from the germline V gene are SGHNT and YENEEA. CDR3 in amino acids: CASSPGGGELFF. The CDR3 nucleotides read TGTGCCAGCAGCCCCGGGGGCGGGGAGCTGTTTTTT.

The chain couples TRBV5-1 to TRBJ1-4, with 12 bases identical to TRBD1. This CDR3 is built from 16 residues. V lost 4 bases to trimming and J lost 7 bases; unmatched junction nucleotides: 8. Per germline, CDR1 SGHRS and CDR2 YFSETQ. The CDR3 reads CASSPGTGGKGEKLFF. In nucleotides, the CDR3 is TGCGCCAGCAGCCCAGGGACAGGGGGCAAAGGTGAAAAACTGTTTTTT.

The chain carries TRBV6-5 and TRBJ2-7; D is undetermined. In germline, CDR1 is MNHEY, CDR2 SVGAGI. The CDR3 contains 11 residues. Trimming cost V 6 bases and J 3 bases, with 6 bases left between them. The CDR3 reads CASRKLYEQYF. The DNA for the CDR3 is TGTGCCAGCAGAAAACTCTACGAGCAGTACTTC.

Written as DNA, the CDR3 is TGTGCCAGCTCACCAATTCCAGGGGATGGCTACACCTTC. Protein sequence: CASSPIPGDGYTF. The chain joins TRBV18 to TRBJ1-2; a possible D gene is TRBD1 (6 bases). Germline lookup yields CDR1 KGHSH and CDR2 LQKENI. V lost 2 bases and J 6 bases, leaving 10 bases between the germline ends. The CDR3 contains 13 residues.

V and J are TRBV6-5 and TRBJ2-2; D possibly corresponds to TRBD2 (7 bases). CDR1 and CDR2 (germline): MNHEY, SVGAGI. The V end was cut by 4 bases, the J end by 5 bases, with 14 bases between. CDR3 length: 15 residues. The CDR3 region has the DNA TGTGCCAGCAGTTCAACCGGGGGGCGGACCGGGGAGCTGTTTTTT. It specifies CASSSTGGRTGELFF.

About this clone itself: The sample carries other DNA sequences with the same CDR3. The rearrangement uses TRBV5-1 and TRBJ1-4; TRBD1 agrees at 8 bases. This CDR3 spans 15 amino acids. Germline CDR1 reads SGHRS; CDR2 reads YFSETQ. V shed 0 bases and J 7 bases; nucleotides not matched to a gene: 5. The CDR3 DNA follows: TGCGCCAGCAGCTTGGAGGCAGGGACAGGTGAAAAACTGTTTTTT. It is translated as CASSLEAGTGEKLFF.

The chain uses TRBV30 and TRBJ1-4, with TRBD1 matching over 9 bases. This CDR3 region has 15 residues. Germline CDR1 is GTSNPN and CDR2 is SVGIG (reference sequence). V lost 3 bases, J lost 8 bases, and 10 bases stayed unmatched. The CDR3 DNA follows: TGTGCCTGGAGCGTCGGGACAGGGTTTATAGAAAAACTGTTTTTT. This sequence encodes CAWSVGTGFIEKLFF. Supplemented by reference TRBV30 and TRBJ1-4, the full variable domain reads SQTIHQWPATLVQPVGSPLSLECTVEGTSNPNLYWYRQAAGRGLQLLFYSVGIGQISSEVPQNLSASRPQDRQFILSSKKLLLSDSGFYLCAWSVGTGFIEKLFFGSGTQLSVL.